This T cell receptor (beta chain) was identified during a study of cytomegalovirus exposure and HLA in healthy donors. Overall study findings and caveats: Fewer N-insertions (relative to the approximately 700-donor mean) were reportedly seen in an Asian-associated ancestry cluster in a later analysis. In a later analysis, at a false discovery rate of 0.05, approximately 15,000 TCR beta sequences matched HLA alleles.

13 Jbeta primers and 60 Vbeta primers were used for the PCR. The assay was immunoSEQ multiplex PCR, and TCRdb's table has in-frame clones only and misses some. The listing contains over 90,000 clones. Germline V gene sequence: CDR1 SGHDT, CDR2 YYEEEE. The V gene lost 0 bases and the J gene lost 4 bases, with 11 bases spanning the gap. The CDR3 runs 14 residues. Regarding this clone: Its specificity is unknown.

What was sequenced was PBMCs. The genes are TRBV5-6 and TRBJ2-7, with D possibly matching TRBD2 (6 bases). The receptor was derived from a man aged 35-49 years in good health and CMV-seronegative. Here the CDR3 DNA reads TGTGCCAGCAGCTTGGTGGGGACTCCTTACGAGCAGTACTTC. Translating it yields CASSLVGTPYEQYF.